This T cell receptor (beta chain) came from a study of shared clonotypes between healthy human individuals. CDR1 is MGHRA and CDR2 is YSYEKL in the germline V gene. The CDR3 has 16 amino acids. The V and J ends lost 3 bases and 0 bases respectively, with 15 bases between them. Study-level results: Shared clonotypes: 4.5% to 5% naive CD4, about 3.3% naive CD8, 2.3% memory CD4, approximately 0.41% memory CD8. Naive subsets generally had larger estimated richness than memory subsets. Incomplete sequencing of sorted subsets was indicated by rarefaction despite large depth.

Adult Caucasians living in Nashville, Tennessee made up all of the donors. On this clone itself: Its antigen remains unknown.

Profiling relied on immunoSEQ multiplex PCR, and the TCRdb table lists in-frame clones only, not all of them. The sample contains 2 million to 2.5 million clones, 85% to 95% of which appear only once. The V and J genes are TRBV4-1 and TRBJ2-7; D tentatively fits TRBD1 or TRBD2 (5 bases each). Sequencing input: naive CD4+ T cells from PBMCs. The subset here: CD45RA+ positively selected. The source is a man aged 18 to 30 in good health. Some clones in this sample may be carry-over from other donors' samples. CDR3 sequence (DNA): TGCGCCAGCAGCCATAGCCGGGACCTGAGCTCCTACGAGCAGTACTTC. Residues: CASSHSRDLSSYEQYF.